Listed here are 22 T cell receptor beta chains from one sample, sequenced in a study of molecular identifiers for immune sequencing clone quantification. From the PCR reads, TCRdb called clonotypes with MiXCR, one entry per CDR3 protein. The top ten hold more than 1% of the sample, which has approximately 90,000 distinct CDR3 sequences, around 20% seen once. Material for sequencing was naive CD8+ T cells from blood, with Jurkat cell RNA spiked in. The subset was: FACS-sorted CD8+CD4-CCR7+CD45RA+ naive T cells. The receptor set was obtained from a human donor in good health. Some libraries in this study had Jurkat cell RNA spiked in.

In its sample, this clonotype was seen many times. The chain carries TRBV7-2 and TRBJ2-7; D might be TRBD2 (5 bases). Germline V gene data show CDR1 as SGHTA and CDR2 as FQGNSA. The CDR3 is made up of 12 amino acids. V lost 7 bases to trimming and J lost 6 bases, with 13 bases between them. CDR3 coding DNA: TGTGCCAGCACCGGGGTTCGAAGCGAGCAGTACTTC. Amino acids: CASTGVRSEQYF.

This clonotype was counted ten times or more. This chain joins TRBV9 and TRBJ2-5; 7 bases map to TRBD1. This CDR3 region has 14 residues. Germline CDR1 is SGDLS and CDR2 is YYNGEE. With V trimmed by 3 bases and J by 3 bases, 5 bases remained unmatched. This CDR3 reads CASSAWTGEETQYF. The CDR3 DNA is TGTGCCAGCAGCGCTTGGACAGGAGAAGAGACCCAGTACTTC. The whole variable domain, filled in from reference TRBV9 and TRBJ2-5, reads DSGVTQTPKHLITATGQRVTLRCSPRSGDLSVYWYQQSLDQGLQFLIQYYNGEERAKGNILERFSAQQFPDLHSELNLSSLELGDSALYFCASSAWTGEETQYFGPGTRLLVL.

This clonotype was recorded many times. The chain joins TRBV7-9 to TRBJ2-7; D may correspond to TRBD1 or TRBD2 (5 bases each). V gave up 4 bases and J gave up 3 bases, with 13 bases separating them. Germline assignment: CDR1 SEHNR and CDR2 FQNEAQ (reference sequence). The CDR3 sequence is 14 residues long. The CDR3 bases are TGTGCCAGCAGCTCGGGGTCTCAGGGCTACGAGCAGTACTTC. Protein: CASSSGSQGYEQYF.

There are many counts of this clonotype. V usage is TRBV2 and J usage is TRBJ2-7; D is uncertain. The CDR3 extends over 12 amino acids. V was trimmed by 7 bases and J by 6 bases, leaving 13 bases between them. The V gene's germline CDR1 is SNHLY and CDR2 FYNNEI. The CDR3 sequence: CASKDSRPEQYF. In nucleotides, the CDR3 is TGTGCCAGCAAAGACTCGCGGCCCGAGCAGTACTTC.

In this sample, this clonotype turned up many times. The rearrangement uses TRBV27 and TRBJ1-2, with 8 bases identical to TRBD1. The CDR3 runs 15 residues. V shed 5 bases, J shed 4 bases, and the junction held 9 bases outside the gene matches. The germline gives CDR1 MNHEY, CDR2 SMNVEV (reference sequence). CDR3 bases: TGTGCCAGCAGTCCTCAGACAGGGGAGATCTATGGCTACACCTTC. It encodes CASSPQTGEIYGYTF.

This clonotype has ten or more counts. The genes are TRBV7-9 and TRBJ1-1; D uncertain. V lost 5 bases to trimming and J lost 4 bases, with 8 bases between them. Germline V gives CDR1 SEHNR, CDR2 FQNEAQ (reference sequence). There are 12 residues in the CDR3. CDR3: CASSPLRTEAFF. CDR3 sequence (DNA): TGTGCCAGCAGCCCGCTTCGCACTGAAGCTTTCTTT. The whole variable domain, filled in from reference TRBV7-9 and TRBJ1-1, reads DTGVSQNPRHKITKRGQNVTFRCDPISEHNRLYWYRQTLGQGPEFLTYFQNEAQLEKSRLLSDRFSAERPKGSFSTLEIQRTEQGDSAMYLCASSPLRTEAFFGQGTRLTVV.

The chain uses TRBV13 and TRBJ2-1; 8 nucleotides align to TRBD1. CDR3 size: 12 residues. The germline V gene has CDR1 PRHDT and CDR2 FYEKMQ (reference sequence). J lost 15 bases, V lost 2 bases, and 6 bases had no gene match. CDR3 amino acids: CASSLPGQGRFF. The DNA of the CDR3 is TGTGCCAGCAGCTTACCCGGACAGGGACGGTTCTTC.

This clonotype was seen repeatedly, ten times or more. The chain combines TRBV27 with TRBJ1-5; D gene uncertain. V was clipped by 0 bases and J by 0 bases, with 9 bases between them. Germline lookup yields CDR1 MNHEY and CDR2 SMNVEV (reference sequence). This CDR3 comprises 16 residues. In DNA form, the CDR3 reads TGTGCCAGCAGTTTATCTGGTCCTTATAGCAATCAGCCCCAGCATTTT. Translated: CASSLSGPYSNQPQHF.

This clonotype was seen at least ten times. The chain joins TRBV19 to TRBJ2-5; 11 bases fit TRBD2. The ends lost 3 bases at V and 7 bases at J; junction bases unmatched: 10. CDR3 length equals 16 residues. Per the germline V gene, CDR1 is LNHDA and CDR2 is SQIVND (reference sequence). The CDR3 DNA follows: TGTGCCAGTAGTATTTCTGATGGGACTAGCGGCGCGACCCAGTACTTC. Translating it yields CASSISDGTSGATQYF. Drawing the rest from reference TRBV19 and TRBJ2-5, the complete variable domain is DGGITQSPKYLFRKEGQNVTLSCEQNLNHDAMYWYRQDPGQGLRLIYYSQIVNDFQKGDIAEGYSVSREKKESFPLTVTSAQKNPTAFYLCASSISDGTSGATQYFGPGTRLLVL.

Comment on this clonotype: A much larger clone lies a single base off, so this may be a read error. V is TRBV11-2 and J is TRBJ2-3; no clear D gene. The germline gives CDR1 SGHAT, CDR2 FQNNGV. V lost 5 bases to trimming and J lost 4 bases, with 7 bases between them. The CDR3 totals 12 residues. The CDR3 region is CASSKGADTQYF. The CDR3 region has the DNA TGTGCCAGCAGCAAGGGTGCAGATACGCAGTATTTT.

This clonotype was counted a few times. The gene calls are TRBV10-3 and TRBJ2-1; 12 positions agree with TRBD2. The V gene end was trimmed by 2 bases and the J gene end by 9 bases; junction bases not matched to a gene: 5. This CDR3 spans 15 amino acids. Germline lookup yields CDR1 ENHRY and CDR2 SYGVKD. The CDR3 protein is CAISEPSGGAGEQFF. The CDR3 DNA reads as TGTGCCATCAGTGAGCCTAGCGGGGGGGCCGGTGAGCAGTTCTTC.

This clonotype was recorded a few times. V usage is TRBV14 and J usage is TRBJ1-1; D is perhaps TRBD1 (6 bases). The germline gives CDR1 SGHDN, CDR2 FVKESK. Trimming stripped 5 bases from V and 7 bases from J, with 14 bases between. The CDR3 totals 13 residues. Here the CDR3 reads CASSSQGFFEAFF. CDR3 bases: TGTGCCAGCAGCTCACAGGGTTTTTTTGAAGCTTTCTTT.

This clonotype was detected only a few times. The CDR3 is CASRPTGIAPWRGSEPGELFF. The CDR3 nucleotides read TGTGCCAGCAGGCCCACAGGGATAGCCCCCTGGCGGGGGTCTGAACCCGGGGAGCTGTTTTTT. The chain has TRBV6-2 or TRBV6-3 and TRBJ2-2, with D tentatively TRBD2 (7 bases). The CDR3 has 21 residues. Deletions cut 6 bases from V and 6 bases from J, with 35 bases between. Germline V gives CDR1 MNHEY, CDR2 SVGEGT.

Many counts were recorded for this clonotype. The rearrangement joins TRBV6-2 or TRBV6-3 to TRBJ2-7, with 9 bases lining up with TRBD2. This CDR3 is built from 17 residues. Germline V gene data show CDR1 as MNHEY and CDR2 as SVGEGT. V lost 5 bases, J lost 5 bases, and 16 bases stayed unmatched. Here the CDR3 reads CASSTLAGPAEGDEQYF. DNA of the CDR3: TGTGCCAGCAGTACGCTAGCGGGACCCGCCGAGGGTGACGAGCAGTACTTC.

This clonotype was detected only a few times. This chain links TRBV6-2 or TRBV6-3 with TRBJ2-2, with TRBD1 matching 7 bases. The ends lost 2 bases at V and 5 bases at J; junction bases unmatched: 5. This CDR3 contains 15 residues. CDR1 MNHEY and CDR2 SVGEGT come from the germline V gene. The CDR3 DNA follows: TGTGCCAGCAGTTACAGGGGGCGAGGTACCGGGGAGCTGTTTTTT. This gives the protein CASSYRGRGTGELFF.

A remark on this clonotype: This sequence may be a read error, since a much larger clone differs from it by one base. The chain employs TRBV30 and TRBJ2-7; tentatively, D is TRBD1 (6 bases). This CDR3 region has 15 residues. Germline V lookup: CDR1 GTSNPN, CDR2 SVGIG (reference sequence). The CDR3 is CTWDQGRATGYEQYF. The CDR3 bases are TGTACCTGGGACCAGGGGCGGGCGACTGGCTACGAGCAGTACTTC.

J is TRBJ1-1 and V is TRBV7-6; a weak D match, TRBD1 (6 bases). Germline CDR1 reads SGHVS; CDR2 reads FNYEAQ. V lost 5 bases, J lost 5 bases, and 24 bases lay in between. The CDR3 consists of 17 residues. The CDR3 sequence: CASSPGLAGGSETEAFF. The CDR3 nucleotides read TGTGCCAGCAGCCCCGGGCTAGCGGGGGGCTCGGAAACTGAAGCTTTCTTT. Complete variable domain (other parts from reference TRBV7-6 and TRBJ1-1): GAGVSQSPRYKVTKRGQDVALRCDPISGHVSLYWYRQALGQGPEFLTYFNYEAQQDKSGLPNDRFSAERPEGSISTLTIQRTEQRDSAMYRCASSPGLAGGSETEAFFGQGTRLTVV.

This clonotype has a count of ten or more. CDR3 in amino acids: CAWSVVGGTEAFF. The DNA of the CDR3 is TGTGCCTGGAGTGTGGTCGGCGGGACTGAAGCTTTCTTT. This chain links TRBV30 with TRBJ1-1; D ambiguous. The CDR3 spans 13 residues. V was clipped by 0 bases and J by 5 bases, with 10 bases between them. The germline gives CDR1 GTSNPN, CDR2 SVGIG (reference sequence).

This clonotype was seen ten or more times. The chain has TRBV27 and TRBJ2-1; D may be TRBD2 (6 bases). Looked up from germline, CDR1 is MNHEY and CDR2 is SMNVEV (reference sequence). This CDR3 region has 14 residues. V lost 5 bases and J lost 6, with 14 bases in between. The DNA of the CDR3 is TGTGCCAGCAGTCCCCGGGGAGGCCCCAATGAGCAGTTCTTC. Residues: CASSPRGGPNEQFF.

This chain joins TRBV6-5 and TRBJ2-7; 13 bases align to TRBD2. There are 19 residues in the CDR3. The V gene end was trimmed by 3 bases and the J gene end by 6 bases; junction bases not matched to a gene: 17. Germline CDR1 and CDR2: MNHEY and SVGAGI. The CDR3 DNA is TGTGCCAGCAGTTATCCCCGGACTAGCGGGGGCTCTCCCGCCACCGAGCAGTACTTC. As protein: CASSYPRTSGGSPATEQYF.

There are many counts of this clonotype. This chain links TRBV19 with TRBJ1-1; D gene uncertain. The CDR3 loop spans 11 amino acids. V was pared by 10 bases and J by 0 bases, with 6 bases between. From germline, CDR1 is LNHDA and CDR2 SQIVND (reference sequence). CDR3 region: CATRLNTEAFF. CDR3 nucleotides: TGTGCCACCCGGCTGAACACTGAAGCTTTCTTT.

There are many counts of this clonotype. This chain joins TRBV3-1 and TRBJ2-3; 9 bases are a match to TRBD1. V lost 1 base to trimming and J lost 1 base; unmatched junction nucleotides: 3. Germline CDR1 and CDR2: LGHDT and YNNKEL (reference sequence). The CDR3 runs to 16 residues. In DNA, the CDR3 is TGTGCCAGCAGCCAAGGGACAGGGGTCCGCACAGATACGCAGTATTTT. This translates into CASSQGTGVRTDTQYF.